This TCR beta chain stems from a study of CD8+CD57+ T cells in acquired aplastic anemia (dated by TCRdb to 2017 to 2018). About the investigation overall: Extracted DNA from sorted CD4+ and CD8+ cells averaged about 2.9 ug, ranging from about 0.18 to 27.4 ug. An average of about 10 million reads for CD4+ cells and under 13 million reads for CD8+ cells was obtained from healthy donor samples. Overall study outcomes, separate from this receptor: Although 25 to 30 CD8+ CDR3 sequences were shared by patients and controls, these sequences appeared highly expressed in patients and within the immunodominant clones of patients. CD8+ Simpson's diversity did not differ significantly between patients and healthy controls (P=0.060).

TCR beta VDJ combination and CDR3 sequence profiling used genomic DNA as the template. An Illumina HiSeq 2000 was the platform used for TCR repertoire sequencing. Under the source paper's analysis protocol: Repertoire assessment relied on Simpson's diversity index, CDR3 size and DJ length profiles, and TRBV/TRBJ rearrangement plots. Whichever DNA sequence was most abundant in the deep sequencing data was defined as the immunodominant clone. CDR3 amino acid sequences were checked for sharing across subjects and were also compared against the VDJdb database and published repertoires. Starting from the raw public reads, TCRdb applied fastp trimming at Q25, assembled clones with MiXCR and retained in-frame beta chains. Each CDR3 protein appears once, grouped with its most common genes and DNA. None of the V and J calls come from the authors' own analysis; TCRdb made them. The sample table shows roughly 180,000 distinct CDR3 sequences, and less than 55% are seen once. The top ten constitute roughly 3% of the sample.

This clonotype was seen at least ten times. The target of this receptor is not known. One base away there is no much larger clone; base qualities are not given. CDR1 and CDR2 are read off the germline V gene as MGHDK and SYGVNS. Between the V and J ends, shortened by 5 bases and 4 bases respectively, the junction contains 12 bases. Taken from cysteine to phenylalanine, the CDR3 has 13 residues. The read is trimmed to its CDR3 DNA, 39 bases read in frame from base 1. In this study, sorted CD4+ and CD8+ T cells from the blood of healthy subjects and of severe aplastic anemia patients had their TCR repertoires deep-sequenced. Ficoll-Paque density gradient centrifugation was used to isolate peripheral blood mononuclear cells. CD4+ and CD8+ T cells were sorted by FACS or magnetic beads before DNA extraction.

The sequence is built from TRBV25-1 and TRBJ2-7, and possibly TRBD1, on 5 matching bases. Sequenced sample: sorted CD4+, CD8+, or CD8+CD57+ T cells (not recorded which) from PBMCs. The receptor was derived from a human donor in good health. In nucleotide form, the sequence is TGTGCCAGCAGTCACGAAGGGGTTTACGAGCAGTACTTC. Translated, this is CASSHEGVYEQYF.